The rows below give T cell receptor beta chains drawn from one sample of a study of shared clonotypes between healthy human individuals. The protocol was immunoSEQ multiplex PCR, while the TCRdb copy is restricted to in-frame clones and leaves out a portion. The sample shows around 1 million clones, about three quarters of them seen only once. Sequencing was performed on memory CD4+ T cells sorted from blood. Receptors were obtained from a man aged 18-30 years in good health. Each CDR3 is given with its conserved first and last residue. The order of the fields is V gene, clone size, J gene, D gene, CDR3 DNA, CDR3 protein. A D gene is named only where the DNA matches it firmly. Some rows mark clone size as missing; the rest say once, few, many or name a class of expanded clone.

V: TRBV19; size: .; J: TRBJ2-4; D: .; DNA: TGTGCCAGTAGTCCCTGGGGCAGCTATTTAGCCAAAAACATTCAGTACTTC; CDR3: CASSPWGSYLAKNIQYF
V: TRBV7-9; size: few; J: TRBJ2-2; D: .; DNA: TGTGCCAGCAGCTTAGCGGGGGACGGCACCGGGGAGCTGTTTTTT; CDR3: CASSLAGDGTGELFF
V: TRBV19; size: .; J: TRBJ1-2; D: .; DNA: TGTGCCAGTACGCCGATCGGACCTGGGTGGAGTGGCTACACCTTC; CDR3: CASTPIGPGWSGYTF
V: TRBV6-6; size: .; J: TRBJ2-2; D: .; DNA: TGTGCCACCAGAGGCACCGGGGAGCTGTTTTTT; CDR3: CATRGTGELFF
V: TRBV7-9; size: .; J: TRBJ2-2; D: .; DNA: TGTGCCAGCATCCCTCAGGGAAGGAACACCGGGGAGCTGTTTTTT; CDR3: CASIPQGRNTGELFF
V: TRBV19; size: .; J: TRBJ1-2; D: TRBD1; DNA: TGTGCCAGTAGTACCCGGGACAGAGGAAACTATGGCTACACCTTC; CDR3: CASSTRDRGNYGYTF
V: TRBV7-9; size: .; J: TRBJ2-5; D: .; DNA: TGTGCCAGCACCCCCGGGGATCCTAGTCGCCAAGAGACCCAGTACTTC; CDR3: CASTPGDPSRQETQYF
V: TRBV21-1; size: .; J: TRBJ1-2; D: .; DNA: TGTGCCAGCAGCAGGGACAGTTTAAAGGGCTACACCTTC; CDR3: CASSRDSLKGYTF
V: TRBV5-1; size: .; J: TRBJ1-4; D: .; DNA: TGCGCCAGCAGCTTGTCTACATACGTCAACCCAGGTGAAAAACTGTTTTTT; CDR3: CASSLSTYVNPGEKLFF
V: TRBV7-9; size: many; J: TRBJ1-3; D: TRBD1; DNA: TGTGCCAGCAGTTTGGGACAGGCGGTGTTTGGAAACACCATATATTTT; CDR3: CASSLGQAVFGNTIYF
V: TRBV5-1; size: few; J: TRBJ1-5; D: .; DNA: TGCGCCAGCAGCTTGAGTGGCAATCAGCCCCAGCATTTT; CDR3: CASSLSGNQPQHF
V: TRBV5-5; size: .; J: TRBJ1-3; D: .; DNA: TGTGCCAGCAGCTCGACCTTGGGGGGGACATCTGGAAACACCATATATTTT; CDR3: CASSSTLGGTSGNTIYF
V: TRBV6-4; size: few; J: TRBJ1-6; D: .; DNA: TGTGCCAGCAGCTCCGAACTTGATTCACCCCTCCACTTT; CDR3: CASSSELDSPLHF
V: TRBV5-6; size: once; J: TRBJ1-6; D: TRBD1; DNA: TGTGCCAGCAGCCGACAGGGGGCAGGGTCACCCCTCCACTTT; CDR3: CASSRQGAGSPLHF
V: TRBV19; size: .; J: TRBJ1-6; D: .; DNA: TGTGCCAGTAGTATAAAGCCCTATAATTCACCCCTCCACTTT; CDR3: CASSIKPYNSPLHF
V: TRBV18; size: once; J: TRBJ2-3; D: .; DNA: TGTGCCAGCTCACTGTTAATCACAGATACGCAGTATTTT; CDR3: CASSLLITDTQYF
V: TRBV15; size: .; J: TRBJ1-4; D: .; DNA: TGTGCCACCAGCAGAGGTGCTTCTATCGGCGAAAAACTGTTTTTT; CDR3: CATSRGASIGEKLFF
V: TRBV6-1; size: .; J: TRBJ1-5; D: .; DNA: TGTGCCAGCAGTGAAAGGCCGGCAGTCAATCAGCCCCAGCATTTT; CDR3: CASSERPAVNQPQHF
V: TRBV6-6; size: .; J: TRBJ2-1; D: .; DNA: TGTGCCAGCAGTCTCGGGACCCCGTCCTACAATGAGCAGTTCTTC; CDR3: CASSLGTPSYNEQFF
V: TRBV28; size: .; J: TRBJ1-3; D: .; DNA: TGTGCCAGCAGTGACCACGGGACCCTAATATATTTT; CDR3: CASSDHGTLIYF
V: TRBV30; size: many; J: TRBJ1-6; D: .; DNA: TGTGCCTGGACAGCGCGGGAGGATTCACCCCTCCACTTT; CDR3: CAWTAREDSPLHF
V: TRBV5-6; size: .; J: TRBJ1-1; D: TRBD1; DNA: TGTGCCAGCAGCGATTTCGGACAGGGAACTGAAGCTTTCTTT; CDR3: CASSDFGQGTEAFF
V: TRBV29-1; size: .; J: TRBJ1-3; D: TRBD1; DNA: TGCAGCGTTGAAGCCACCCCCCGGGGGACAGCTGGAAACACCATATATTTT; CDR3: CSVEATPRGTAGNTIYF
V: TRBV5-6; size: .; J: TRBJ2-7; D: .; DNA: TGTGCCAGCAGCTTAGTATATACCGAGCAGTACTTC; CDR3: CASSLVYTEQYF
V: TRBV6-5; size: .; J: TRBJ2-7; D: .; DNA: TGTGCCAGCAGTGCCAGTTCCTACGAGCAGTACTTC; CDR3: CASSASSYEQYF
V: TRBV27; size: .; J: TRBJ2-7; D: .; DNA: TGTGCCAGCTTCTCCCTCCGCGGGACTCGCTACGAGCAGTACTTC; CDR3: CASFSLRGTRYEQYF
V: TRBV6-1; size: .; J: TRBJ1-2; D: .; DNA: TGTGCCAGCAGTGAACAGGTGGCCCTCTATGGCTACACCTTC; CDR3: CASSEQVALYGYTF
V: TRBV7-2; size: .; J: TRBJ2-3; D: .; DNA: TGTGCCAGCAGCTTCGGTTGGTCCGGAAATACGCAGTATTTT; CDR3: CASSFGWSGNTQYF
V: TRBV27; size: .; J: TRBJ1-5; D: .; DNA: TGTGCCAACCAACTTGGCGACCAGCCCCAGCATTTT; CDR3: CANQLGDQPQHF
V: TRBV4-1; size: .; J: TRBJ2-4; D: TRBD2; DNA: TGCGCCAGCAGCCAAGAAGTAACTAGCGGAGAAACTCGTGCTGCCATTCAGTACTTC; CDR3: CASSQEVTSGETRAAIQYF
V: TRBV5-1; size: .; J: TRBJ2-7; D: .; DNA: TGCGCCAGCAGCTTGATCGGGGCACCTAACTCCTACGAGCAGTACTTC; CDR3: CASSLIGAPNSYEQYF
V: TRBV15; size: .; J: TRBJ2-1; D: TRBD1; DNA: TGTGCCACCAGCAGAAGGGAACCCTACAGGGGGCATGAGCAGTTCTTC; CDR3: CATSRREPYRGHEQFF
V: TRBV2; size: few; J: TRBJ1-5; D: .; DNA: TGTGCCAGCAGTGAGGATGGGTTTAAGAGTCAGCCCCAGCATTTT; CDR3: CASSEDGFKSQPQHF
V: TRBV18; size: .; J: TRBJ2-5; D: .; DNA: TGTGCCAGCTCCCTCAACAGCAGATCTTTACAAGAGACCCAGTACTTC; CDR3: CASSLNSRSLQETQYF
V: TRBV28; size: .; J: TRBJ2-5; D: .; DNA: TGTGCCAGCAGTCCGGGACGACAAGAGACCCAGTACTTC; CDR3: CASSPGRQETQYF
V: TRBV19; size: .; J: TRBJ2-7; D: .; DNA: TGTGCCAGTAGTCGAGGAGGGACCTCCTACGAGCAGTACTTC; CDR3: CASSRGGTSYEQYF
V: TRBV28; size: .; J: TRBJ2-7; D: .; DNA: TGTGCCAGCAGTTTCGCAGGGATCGAGCAGTACTTC; CDR3: CASSFAGIEQYF
V: TRBV28; size: few; J: TRBJ1-1; D: .; DNA: TGTGCCAGCAGGAAGGAGGGGAACACTGAAGCTTTCTTT; CDR3: CASRKEGNTEAFF
V: TRBV27; size: many; J: TRBJ2-1; D: .; DNA: TGTGCCAGCGCGCTGTCCTACAATGAGCAGTTCTTC; CDR3: CASALSYNEQFF
V: TRBV11-3; size: few; J: TRBJ2-3; D: .; DNA: TGTGCCAGCAGCTCTGGGGACACAGATACGCAGTATTTT; CDR3: CASSSGDTDTQYF
V: TRBV6-1; size: .; J: TRBJ2-7; D: .; DNA: TGTGCCAGCAGTGGGCCATTCGGGTACTACGAGCAGTACTTC; CDR3: CASSGPFGYYEQYF